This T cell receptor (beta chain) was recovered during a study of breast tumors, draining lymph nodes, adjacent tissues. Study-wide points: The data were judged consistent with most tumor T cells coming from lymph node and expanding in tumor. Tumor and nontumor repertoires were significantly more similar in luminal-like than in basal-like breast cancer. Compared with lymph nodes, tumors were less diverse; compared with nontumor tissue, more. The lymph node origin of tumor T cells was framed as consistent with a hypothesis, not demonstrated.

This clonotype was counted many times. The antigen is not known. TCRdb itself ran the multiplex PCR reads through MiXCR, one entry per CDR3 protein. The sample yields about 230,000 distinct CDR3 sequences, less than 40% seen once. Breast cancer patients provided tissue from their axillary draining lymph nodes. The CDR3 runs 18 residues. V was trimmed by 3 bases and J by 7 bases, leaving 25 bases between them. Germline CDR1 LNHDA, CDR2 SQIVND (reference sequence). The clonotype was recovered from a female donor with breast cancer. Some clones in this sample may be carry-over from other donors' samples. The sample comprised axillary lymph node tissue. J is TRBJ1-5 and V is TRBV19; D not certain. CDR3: CASSIRLAGLGSGQPQHF. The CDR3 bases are TGTGCCAGTAGTATTAGGCTAGCAGGATTGGGGTCGGGGCAGCCCCAGCATTTT.